A selection of T cell receptor beta chains follows, all from one sample in a study of early T cells in non-severe SARS-CoV-2 infection. TCRdb fed the 5' RACE reads into MiXCR, producing one record per CDR3 protein. There are around 81,000 distinct CDR3 sequences in the sample; 13% to 15% occur only once, and over 9.5% lies in the top ten. The material sequenced was whole blood. These receptors came from an adult who was a healthcare worker with PCR-confirmed SARS-CoV-2 infection or an uninfected control (not recorded which). Both conserved end residues are part of each CDR3.

V	CDR3
TRBV6-2/TRBV6-3	CASSQGTLPSEKLFF
TRBV29-1	CSIGHTEAFF
TRBV7-8	CASSLASWGDEQFF
TRBV7-3	CASSPTGVSNTEAFF
TRBV25-1	CASSGGNEQYF
TRBV9	CASSETGGFRSYTF
TRBV7-2	CASSLWGDRVYEQYF
TRBV20-1	CSARDPVNQPQHF
TRBV7-6	CASSWDPTANTEAFF
TRBV6-1	CASRKDGQVNTGELFF
TRBV28	CASSLVPPWETEAFF
TRBV6-6	CASSYSAGTGSGKLFF
TRBV3-1	CASSPTPIATNEKLFF
TRBV6-4	CASSDSASSTGELFF
TRBV7-3	CASSLTGDGEAFF
TRBV5-8	CASSPAAHNSYNEQFF
TRBV27	CASSLDAGGRADTQFF
TRBV7-9	CASSIGGTGGYAEQFF
TRBV11-2	CASSLEITTDTQYF
TRBV7-2	CASSFSGGEVFF